These 22 T cell receptor beta chains were sequenced from one sample in a study of cytomegalovirus exposure and HLA in healthy donors (dated by TCRdb to about 2017). Library generation was performed with the immunoSEQ multiplex PCR assay. The multiplex PCR relied on a mix of 60 forward primers for TCR Vbeta segments and 13 reverse primers for TCR Jbeta segments. TCRdb stores this immuneACCESS table with in-frame sequences only. Part of the clones is absent; in the studies checked, under half of the shortfall reflects unresolved V genes, and no reason is known for the rest. Here the sample has tens of thousands of clones; 75% to 85% occur a single time. Together, the top ten hold 5.5% to 7% of the sample. The sequenced material came from PBMCs. The receptor set was obtained from a male donor in good health and CMV-seronegative.

The chain combines TRBV25-1 with TRBJ2-2, with unresolved D. CDR1 is MGHDK and CDR2 is SYGVNS in the germline V gene. V gave up 2 bases and J gave up 6 bases, with 4 bases separating them. The CDR3 is made up of 12 amino acids. The CDR3 bases are TGTGCCAGCAGTGAAGAGCCCGGGGAGCTGTTTTTT. Amino acids: CASSEEPGELFF.

The rearrangement joins TRBV30 to TRBJ1-4; 10 nucleotides align to TRBD1. J gave up 6 bases and V 2 bases, and 18 bases lay outside the gene matches. Per germline, CDR1 GTSNPN and CDR2 SVGIG (reference sequence). The CDR3 length is 19 residues. In DNA, the CDR3 is TGTGCCTGGAGTCCTTTCTTAGTGACAAGACAGGGGGCGGATGAAAAACTGTTTTTT. Its translation is CAWSPFLVTRQGADEKLFF.

This sequence joins TRBV19 and TRBJ1-6; D ambiguous. CDR1 is LNHDA, CDR2 SQIVND, per germline (reference sequence). Trimming removed 6 bases from V and 1 base from J, with 7 bases in between. CDR3 size: 14 residues. The CDR3 region is CASREDSYNSPLHF. CDR3 bases: TGTGCCAGTAGAGAGGATTCCTATAATTCACCCCTCCACTTT.

The rearrangement joins TRBV30 to TRBJ1-2; D possibly corresponds to TRBD1 (5 bases). The CDR3 loop spans 13 amino acids. Germline CDR1 and CDR2: GTSNPN and SVGIG (reference sequence). V lost 0 bases, J lost 5 bases, and 10 bases lay in between. The CDR3 loop is CAWSVRVLYGYTF. In nucleotides, the CDR3 is TGTGCCTGGAGTGTCAGGGTCCTTTATGGCTACACCTTC.

The chain carries TRBV4-1 and TRBJ1-2; D is unresolved. This CDR3 is 15 amino acids long. The V end was cut by 0 bases, the J end by 4 bases, with 12 bases between. The germline gives CDR1 MGHRA, CDR2 YSYEKL. The CDR3 DNA reads TGCGCCAGCAGCCAAGATCAACAGAAAGTCTATGGCTACACCTTC. Protein sequence: CASSQDQQKVYGYTF.

This clone was recorded once. J is TRBJ1-1 and V is TRBV7-9; D is perhaps TRBD1 (6 bases). CDR1 and CDR2 from the germline V gene are SEHNR and FQNEAQ (reference sequence). V was cut by 4 bases and J by 3 bases, with 12 bases left in between. The CDR3 has 14 residues. CDR3 sequence: CASSSPDRHTEAFF. CDR3 in DNA: TGTGCCAGCAGCTCCCCCGACAGGCACACTGAAGCTTTCTTT.

The chain has TRBV7-8 and TRBJ1-4; D is unclear. The CDR3 is made up of 19 amino acids. Germline V gene lookup returns CDR1 SGHVS and CDR2 FQNEAQ. V was trimmed by 1 base and J by 2 bases, leaving 20 bases between them. CDR3 sequence: CASSLGSGLPRTTNEKLFF. DNA of the CDR3: TGTGCCAGCAGCTTAGGGAGCGGACTGCCAAGAACTACTAATGAAAAACTGTTTTTT.

The chain combines TRBV6-5 with TRBJ1-1; D might be TRBD1 (5 bases). CDR1 MNHEY and CDR2 SVGAGI come from the germline V gene. This CDR3 comprises 12 residues. The V end lost 1 base, the J end lost 8 bases, and 8 bases lay between the germline ends. The CDR3 sequence: CASSYFGGEAFF. In DNA, the CDR3 is TGTGCCAGCAGTTACTTCGGGGGAGAAGCTTTCTTT.

The CDR3: CASSRRDRPTWNTEAFF. The CDR3 nucleotides are TGTGCCAGCAGCAGAAGGGACAGGCCTACCTGGAACACTGAAGCTTTCTTT. The rearrangement links TRBV21-1 to TRBJ1-1; the table's TRBD1 call for D was not verified on the DNA. TRBV21-1 is termed a pseudogene. The CDR3 loop spans 17 amino acids.

The chain couples TRBV9 to TRBJ2-1; TRBD2 agrees at 10 bases. Germline CDR1 and CDR2: SGDLS and YYNGEE. The CDR3 runs to 15 residues. The V and J ends lost 1 base and 8 bases, in that order; junction bases with no gene match: 6. CDR3 protein: CASSVRGLASDEQFF. The CDR3 DNA sequence: TGTGCCAGCAGCGTACGGGGACTAGCGTCGGATGAGCAGTTCTTC.

The gene calls are TRBV6-1 and TRBJ1-1; weak D call: TRBD1 (5 bases). Germline CDR1 and CDR2: MNHNS and SASEGT. The CDR3 has 15 amino acids. Trimming removed 8 bases at V and 0 bases at J, with 16 bases between. The CDR3 here is CASGRTLTLNTEAFF. For the CDR3, the DNA is TGTGCCAGCGGTAGGACACTGACATTGAACACTGAAGCTTTCTTT.

The rearrangement joins TRBV7-8 to TRBJ2-7; D not certain. V was trimmed by 0 bases and J by 3 bases, leaving 6 bases between them. Germline V lookup: CDR1 SGHVS, CDR2 FQNEAQ. CDR3 length: 13 amino acids. The CDR3 loop reads CASSLAQRYEQYF. In DNA form, the CDR3 reads TGTGCCAGCAGCTTAGCCCAGCGCTACGAGCAGTACTTC.

V usage is TRBV5-8 and J usage is TRBJ1-5; 9 nucleotides match TRBD1. Trimming took 2 bases from V and 3 from J; bases not matched to a gene: 3. This CDR3 comprises 15 residues. Germline V lookup: CDR1 SGHTS, CDR2 YDEGEE. This CDR3 reads CASSLGTGYNQPQHF. DNA for the CDR3: TGTGCCAGCAGCTTAGGGACAGGGTACAATCAGCCCCAGCATTTT. Drawing the rest from reference TRBV5-8 and TRBJ1-5, the complete variable domain is EAGVTQSPTHLIKTRGQQATLRCSPISGHTSVYWYQQALGLGLQFLLWYDEGEERNRGNFPPRFSGRQFPNYSSELNVNALELEDSALYLCASSLGTGYNQPQHFGDGTRLSIL.

The rearrangement joins TRBV7-9 to TRBJ1-2; D might be TRBD1 (5 bases). Per germline, CDR1 SEHNR and CDR2 FQNEAQ (reference sequence). The CDR3 consists of 15 residues. Trimming shortened V by 0 bases and J by 1 base, and 9 bases separated the two germline ends. The CDR3 region has the DNA TGTGCCAGCAGCTTAGCGCGGGGCGATAACTATGGCTACACCTTC. It yields the protein CASSLARGDNYGYTF.

The chain employs TRBV7-9 and TRBJ2-5; 9 bases agree with TRBD1. Germline CDR1 and CDR2: SEHNR and FQNEAQ (reference sequence). The CDR3 is made up of 16 amino acids. V lost 5 bases to trimming and J lost 4 bases; unmatched junction nucleotides: 11. CDR3: CASSIGTGSETETQYF. Written as DNA, the CDR3 is TGTGCCAGCAGCATCGGGACAGGGTCGGAAACAGAGACCCAGTACTTC.

Worth noting for this clone: Lacking the conserved final phenylalanine or tryptophan, this CDR3 likely reflects a read error. The V gene is TRBV29-1, the J gene TRBJ1-2, with D possibly being TRBD1 (6 bases). Trimming left V 3 bases short and J 6 bases short, with 11 bases between. The length of the CDR3 is 12 residues. Germline lookup yields CDR1 SQVTM and CDR2 ANQGSEA. CDR3 sequence: CSVEWQGNGYTV. Written as DNA, the CDR3 is TGCAGCGTTGAGTGGCAGGGGAATGGCTACACCGTC.

This clone was counted a few times. The gene calls are TRBV5-4 and TRBJ2-1; 12 nucleotides align to TRBD2. The CDR3 is made up of 16 amino acids. The V gene end was trimmed by 1 base and the J gene end by 7 bases; junction bases not matched to a gene: 6. CDR1 is SGHNT, CDR2 YYREEE, per germline (reference sequence). CDR3 coding DNA: TGTGCCAGCAGCTTGTTGGCTAGCGGGAGGGCGAATGAGCAGTTCTTC. Its protein product is CASSLLASGRANEQFF.

This clone was observed once. The chain carries TRBV18 and TRBJ2-3; the match to TRBD2 covers 7 bases. The CDR3 runs to 17 residues. Per germline, CDR1 KGHSH and CDR2 LQKENI. V trimming: 2 bases; J trimming: 1 base; junction bases outside the gene matches: 9. CDR3 residues: CASSPRSAGRGTDTQYF. In DNA form, the CDR3 reads TGTGCCAGCTCACCAAGATCAGCGGGACGGGGCACAGATACGCAGTATTTT.

The chain carries TRBV19 and TRBJ1-5; D is possibly TRBD1 (5 bases). The CDR3 has 15 amino acids. Germline V gives CDR1 LNHDA, CDR2 SQIVND (reference sequence). Trimming took 3 bases from V and 2 from J, leaving 11 bases between them. CDR3 residues: CASSIGWGGNQPQHF. The CDR3 bases are TGTGCCAGTAGTATTGGTTGGGGCGGCAATCAGCCCCAGCATTTT.

In the case of this clone: Other DNA sequences in the sample encode the same CDR3. The chain recombines TRBV5-6 with TRBJ1-1; D is uncertain. The germline V gene has CDR1 SGHDT and CDR2 YYEEEE. The V and J ends lost 1 base and 5 bases respectively, with 6 bases between them. CDR3 size: 12 residues. This CDR3 reads CASSLRGTEAFF. The CDR3 nucleotides are TGTGCCAGCAGCTTGAGAGGAACTGAAGCTTTCTTT.

The chain couples TRBV7-2 to TRBJ2-7; D possibly corresponds to TRBD2 (7 bases). Germline CDR1 reads SGHTA; CDR2 reads FQGNSA. The CDR3 spans 15 residues. The V end was cut by 5 bases, the J end by 7 bases, with 21 bases between. CDR3 amino acids: CASSPGGLPLGEQYF. The CDR3 DNA is TGTGCCAGCAGCCCCGGGGGGCTTCCCTTGGGAGAGCAGTACTTC.

J is TRBJ2-1 and V is TRBV27; 13 positions match TRBD2. Germline-derived CDR1 and CDR2 are MNHEY and SMNVEV (reference sequence). This CDR3 comprises 16 residues. The V segment lost 5 bases and the J segment 9 bases; nucleotides outside the gene matches: 10. The CDR3 DNA reads as TGTGCCAGCAGTCTTCGGACTAGCGGGAGCTGGACTGAGCAGTTCTTC. Residues: CASSLRTSGSWTEQFF.